This T cell receptor beta chain came from a study of T cell repertoires in cytomegalovirus infection. Study-wide context: Researchers turned to recently identified HLA-C-restricted CMV epitopes as well as well-studied HLA-B-restricted ones. Both CMV infection and a matching HLA type were indicated by public TCR beta signatures. Study-level findings and limits: Using cumulative public TCR beta family frequency, the authors identified those who carried CMV together with the relevant HLA. It was HLA-C-restricted CMV-specific TCR beta clonotypes that dominated the response ex vivo.

Points on this clonotype: Its antigen is still unknown.

TCRdb fed the reads into MiXCR, producing one record per CDR3 protein. The sample lists 70,000 or so distinct CDR3 sequences, roughly 28% occurring once. The length of the CDR3 is 16 residues. V lost 4 bases to trimming and J lost 6 bases; unmatched junction nucleotides: 11. Germline CDR1 DFQATT, CDR2 SNEGSKA (reference sequence). The V call is TRBV20-1, the J call TRBJ1-3; 11 bases are a match to TRBD1. This TCR came from a human donor in good health (CMV status not recorded). Some clones in this sample may be carry-over from other donors' samples. The sequencing here drew on CD8+ T cells from cultured PBMCs, taken from culture after CMV antigen stimulation. Here the CDR3 reads CSATGQGGSDANTIYF. CDR3 DNA: TGCAGTGCTACGGGACAGGGGGGATCGGATGCAAACACCATATATTTT.